This T cell receptor beta chain was retrieved from a study of beta chain features in type 1 diabetes. As for the study in general: Summed over all samples, the examined sorted cells came to 95 million to 130 million.

The investigators reverse transcribed all of the isolated RNA, so they sequenced expressed TCRB transcripts. Data came from immunoSEQ multiplex PCR; TCRdb stores just in-frame clones and leaves some out. The table includes 430,000 or so clones, over 10% detected once. V was pared by 0 bases and J by 0 bases, with 8 bases between. Germline CDR1 reads SGHNT; CDR2 reads YYREEE (reference sequence). The CDR3 has 15 residues. This TCR came from a young woman in good health. Sequencing was done on a sample of naive CD4+ T cells from blood. The chain uses TRBV5-4 and TRBJ2-3; D is perhaps TRBD1 (6 bases). CDR3 nucleotide sequence: TGTGCCAGCAGCTTGGGCAGGGGCAGCACAGATACGCAGTATTTT. The encoded protein is CASSLGRGSTDTQYF.